What follows are 25 T cell receptor beta chains derived from one specimen sequenced in a study of blood T cell repertoires in COVID-19. Using immunoSEQ multiplex PCR, the repertoire was profiled, and TCRdb retains in-frame clones only, with some absent. The sample has 200,000 to 250,000 clones, more than 75% seen once. The sequencing sample was made of peripheral blood. Source of these receptors: a man aged 60-69 years with acute or convalescent COVID-19.

The chain employs TRBV11-2 and TRBJ2-5, with 7 nucleotides matching TRBD2. Germline trimming cut 1 base from V and 5 bases from J; bases unmatched to any gene: 7. In germline, CDR1 is SGHAT, CDR2 FQNNGV. CDR3 size: 15 residues. This chain's CDR3 is CASSLARGGVETQYF. In DNA, the CDR3 is TGTGCCAGCAGCTTAGCTCGTGGGGGGGTGGAGACCCAGTACTTC.

The chain is built from TRBV7-3 and TRBJ2-3, with TRBD2 identical over 7 bases. Germline-derived CDR1 and CDR2 are SGHTA and FQGTGA. The CDR3 extends over 13 amino acids. The V gene end was trimmed by 5 bases and the J gene end by 1 base; junction bases not matched to a gene: 0. The CDR3 DNA reads as TGTGCCAGCAGCCGGGGGGGCACAGATACGCAGTATTTT. Protein product: CASSRGGTDTQYF.

This sequence joins TRBV7-2 and TRBJ2-2, with D hard to call. With 4 bases removed from V and 2 bases from J, the gap between germline ends came to 8 bases. There are 14 residues in the CDR3. Germline V gives CDR1 SGHTA, CDR2 FQGNSA. The CDR3 nucleotides read TGTGCCAGCAGCTCCGCGATAAACACCGGGGAGCTGTTTTTT. This gives the protein CASSSAINTGELFF.

The chain is built from TRBV5-1 and TRBJ1-4, with TRBD1 matching over 7 bases. V trimming: 5 bases; J trimming: 6 bases; junction bases outside the gene matches: 7. Per the germline V gene, CDR1 is SGHRS and CDR2 is YFSETQ. The CDR3 spans 14 residues. The CDR3 sequence: CASSDRAKDEKLFF. The DNA of the CDR3 is TGCGCCAGCAGTGACAGGGCGAAGGATGAAAAACTGTTTTTT.

The rearrangement joins TRBV7-2 to TRBJ2-7, with TRBD1 matching over 8 bases. In germline, CDR1 is SGHTA, CDR2 FQGNSA. Germline trimming cut 4 bases from V and 4 bases from J; bases unmatched to any gene: 9. The CDR3 covers 15 residues. The CDR3 DNA is TGTGCCAGCAGCTCCCGGACAGGGATAGGATACGAGCAGTACTTC. Translated: CASSSRTGIGYEQYF.

This clone has just one count. The DNA for the CDR3 is TGTGCCAGCAGCTGGACAGAACTGAACACTGAAGCTTTCTTT. It specifies CASSWTELNTEAFF. The chain links TRBV5-5 to TRBJ1-1; D may be TRBD1 (6 bases). The ends were cut back, 3 bases at V and 0 bases at J, with 9 bases in the middle. The CDR3 is 14 residues long. CDR1 is SGHKS, CDR2 YYEKEE, per germline (reference sequence). Full variable domain (rest looked up from reference TRBV5-5 and TRBJ1-1): DAGVTQSPTHLIKTRGQQVTLRCSPISGHKSVSWYQQVLGQGPQFIFQYYEKEERGRGNFPDRFSARQFPNYSSELNVNALLLGDSALYLCASSWTELNTEAFFGQGTRLTVV.

The chain joins TRBV15 to TRBJ2-3, with TRBD2 matching over 9 bases. V shed 0 bases and J 4 bases; nucleotides not matched to a gene: 8. Germline V gives CDR1 LNHNV, CDR2 YYDKDF (reference sequence). There are 17 residues in the CDR3. In nucleotides, the CDR3 is TGTGCCACCAGCAGAGATCATTGGCGGGGGGGCCCAGATACGCAGTATTTT. This codes for CATSRDHWRGGPDTQYF.

This rearrangement joins TRBV5-1 to TRBJ2-1, with D possibly being TRBD1 (6 bases). The V end lost 1 base, the J end lost 7 bases, and 18 bases lay between the germline ends. This CDR3 is built from 16 residues. Per the germline V gene, CDR1 is SGHRS and CDR2 is YFSETQ. CDR3 region: CASSLPDRLTRNEQFF. The CDR3 DNA sequence: TGCGCCAGCAGCTTGCCCGACAGGCTAACTAGGAATGAGCAGTTCTTC.

The V gene is TRBV11-1, the J gene TRBJ2-2; D gene ambiguous. The germline V and J ends were trimmed by 2 bases and 0 bases, with 10 bases remaining between them. This CDR3 region has 16 residues. Germline CDR1 SGHAT, CDR2 FQDESV (reference sequence). In DNA form, the CDR3 reads TGTGCCAGCAGCTTATATAGATCTCCGAACACCGGGGAGCTGTTTTTT. Its protein is CASSLYRSPNTGELFF.

J is TRBJ1-4 and V is TRBV4-1; the match to TRBD1 covers 7 bases. Germline V gene sequence: CDR1 MGHRA, CDR2 YSYEKL. V was pared by 4 bases and J by 4 bases, with 6 bases of the junction left unmatched. There are 15 residues in the CDR3. The DNA of the CDR3 is TGCGCCAGCAGCCCCCGGGGACAGATTAATGAAAAACTGTTTTTT. Protein sequence: CASSPRGQINEKLFF.

The gene calls are TRBV4-1 and TRBJ1-2; TRBD1 matches 9 bases. The CDR3 extends over 15 amino acids. Losses at the gene ends were 0 bases for V and 8 bases for J; bases not matched to a gene: 7. Per the germline V gene, CDR1 is MGHRA and CDR2 is YSYEKL. The CDR3 here is CASSQDQQGAGGYTF. DNA for the CDR3: TGCGCCAGCAGCCAAGACCAACAGGGGGCGGGCGGCTACACCTTC.

The rearrangement joins TRBV10-3 to TRBJ1-1; TRBD1 matches 10 bases. The CDR3 totals 15 residues. The V gene end was trimmed by 1 base and the J gene end by 2 bases; junction bases not matched to a gene: 1. Looked up from germline, CDR1 is ENHRY and CDR2 is SYGVKD. Here the CDR3 DNA reads TGTGCCATCAGTGAGTGGACAGGGGGAAACACTGAAGCTTTCTTT. This translates into CAISEWTGGNTEAFF.

The chain combines TRBV24-1 with TRBJ2-1, with a possible D match to TRBD1 (6 bases). Germline V CDR1 and CDR2: KGHDR, SFDVKD. The CDR3 is 13 amino acids. Trimming cost V 1 base and J 8 bases, with 8 bases left between them. CDR3 loop: CATSDFGGDEQFF. CDR3 bases: TGTGCCACCAGTGATTTTGGGGGCGATGAGCAGTTCTTC.

The chain has TRBV5-4 and TRBJ2-1, with TRBD2 identical over 8 bases. This CDR3 region has 16 residues. In germline, CDR1 is SGHNT, CDR2 YYREEE (reference sequence). V lost 0 bases to trimming and J lost 4 bases; unmatched junction nucleotides: 6. This CDR3 reads CASSLAGGGPYNEQFF. CDR3 in DNA: TGTGCCAGCAGCTTGGCTGGCGGGGGGCCTTACAATGAGCAGTTCTTC.

As concerns this clone: Mismatch with germline at one junction end may stem from a read error. The rearrangement uses TRBV2 and TRBJ1-6; D call uncertain. The germline CDR1 and CDR2 sequences are SNHLY and FYNNEI. CDR3 length equals 14 residues. CDR3 loop: CASREPGLESLLHF. CDR3 DNA sequence: TGTGCCAGCAGGGAACCAGGATTAGAATCACTCCTCCACTTT.

The genes are TRBV3-1 (or the pseudogene TRBV3-2) and TRBJ1-5; no clear D gene. The CDR3 runs to 14 residues. Germline CDR1 LGHDT, CDR2 YNNKEL (reference sequence). Trimming pared 4 bases from V and 0 bases from J, leaving 7 bases between. The CDR3 protein is CASSPGISNQPQHF. The CDR3 region has the DNA TGTGCCAGCAGCCCGGGGATTAGCAATCAGCCCCAGCATTTT.

The V gene is TRBV11-3, the J gene TRBJ2-2, with a weak D call TRBD2 (6 bases). The CDR3 totals 15 residues. Germline CDR1 SGHNT, CDR2 YENEEA. Deletions cut 5 bases from V and 5 bases from J, with 15 bases between. This chain's CDR3 is CASSPSRGTTGELFF. The CDR3 DNA sequence: TGTGCCAGCAGCCCGTCACGGGGGACTACCGGGGAGCTGTTTTTT. The full variable domain, with the rest looked up from reference TRBV11-3 and TRBJ2-2, is EAGVVQSPRYKIIEKKQPVAFWCNPISGHNTLYWYLQNLGQGPELLIRYENEEAVDDSQLPKDRFSAERLKGVDSTLKIQPAELGDSAVYLCASSPSRGTTGELFFGEGSRLTVL.

This chain connects TRBV5-1 to TRBJ2-5; 9 bases match TRBD2. The germline V gene encodes CDR1 SGHRS and CDR2 YFSETQ. Trimming took 0 bases from V and 4 from J; bases not matched to a gene: 4. CDR3 length equals 15 residues. CDR3 sequence: CASSLVPLAGETQYF. The DNA of the CDR3 is TGCGCCAGCAGCTTGGTTCCACTAGCGGGAGAGACCCAGTACTTC.

V is TRBV6-2 or TRBV6-3 and J is TRBJ2-3; 8 positions match TRBD2. Germline values: CDR1 MNHEY, CDR2 SVGEGT. Germline trimming cut 4 bases from V and 2 bases from J; bases unmatched to any gene: 8. The CDR3 extends over 16 amino acids. The CDR3 region has the DNA TGTGCCAGCAGTTCCCCCGCCGGGGGGGCCACAGATACGCAGTATTTT. Encoded protein: CASSSPAGGATDTQYF.

The gene calls are TRBV19 and TRBJ1-2, with TRBD1 matching 8 bases. CDR1 and CDR2 from the germline V gene are LNHDA and SQIVND (reference sequence). Trimming cost V 8 bases and J 7 bases; bases outside gene matches: 9. The length of the CDR3 is 13 residues. The CDR3 here is CASERQGAPGYTF. CDR3 DNA: TGTGCCAGTGAGCGGCAGGGGGCGCCTGGCTACACCTTC.

The chain has TRBV9 and TRBJ2-3; weak D call: TRBD2 (6 bases). The CDR3 runs to 15 residues. The germline V gene encodes CDR1 SGDLS and CDR2 YYNGEE. The ends were cut back, 7 bases at V and 6 bases at J, with 21 bases in the middle. In DNA, the CDR3 is TGTGCCAGCTCCGTAGGTGGTCTAGCGTTCGATACGCAGTATTTT. Protein sequence: CASSVGGLAFDTQYF. Using reference TRBV9 and TRBJ2-3 for the parts outside the CDR3, the full variable domain is DSGVTQTPKHLITATGQRVTLRCSPRSGDLSVYWYQQSLDQGLQFLIQYYNGEERAKGNILERFSAQQFPDLHSELNLSSLELGDSALYFCASSVGGLAFDTQYFGPGTRLTVL.

The genes are TRBV6-1 and TRBJ1-1, with D perhaps matching TRBD1 (5 bases). V was pared by 3 bases and J by 5 bases, with 13 bases between. Germline V gives CDR1 MNHNS, CDR2 SASEGT. The CDR3 consists of 14 residues. DNA for the CDR3: TGTGCCAGCAGTGAGTTATTGGGGGGTACTGAAGCTTTCTTT. This gives the protein CASSELLGGTEAFF.

The gene calls are TRBV19 and TRBJ2-4, with 7 positions matching TRBD1. Per the germline V gene, CDR1 is LNHDA and CDR2 is SQIVND (reference sequence). The CDR3 runs to 17 residues. V shed 5 bases and J 1 base; nucleotides not matched to a gene: 11. The CDR3 bases are TGTGCCAGTAGTCCGCGGACAGGCTTGGTGGCCAAAAACATTCAGTACTTC. This encodes CASSPRTGLVAKNIQYF.

V usage is TRBV7-8 and J usage is TRBJ1-6; TRBD1 aligns across 11 bases. The CDR3 runs 15 residues. Germline V gene lookup returns CDR1 SGHVS and CDR2 FQNEAQ. Trimming removed 5 bases from V and 10 bases from J; junction bases left unmatched: 7. Written as DNA, the CDR3 is TGTGCCAGCAGCAGCGGGGGACAGGGGGAATCACCCCTCCACTTT. As protein: CASSSGGQGESPLHF.

The chain has TRBV19 and TRBJ1-2; maybe TRBD1 (6 bases). V lost 4 bases and J lost 4, with 10 bases in between. The CDR3 sequence is 13 residues long. Germline CDR1 LNHDA, CDR2 SQIVND (reference sequence). The CDR3 loop is CASSSQGIYGYTF. The CDR3 coding sequence is TGTGCCAGTAGTAGTCAGGGGATCTATGGCTACACCTTC.